Here is one T cell receptor (beta chain) with its context. The antigen remains undetermined. At cycle 4 day 1, cycle 7 day 1, and baseline, blood was sampled. The data stem from a study of OX40 agonist ivuxolimab in advanced cancers. Study-wide context: Every 2 weeks, patients received ivuxolimab intravenously, dosed at 0.01 to 10 mg/kg. Study results and caveats: CD8+ T cells showed, on average, more clonal expansion than CD4+ cells. Antigen specificity was not determined for the expanded peripheral T cells.

Data came from immunoSEQ multiplex PCR; TCRdb stores just in-frame clones and leaves some out. The sample carries about 40,000 clones, 70% to 90% recorded once. Germline-derived CDR1 and CDR2 are SGHAT and FQNNGV. After removal of 6 bases from V and 4 bases from J, the junction contained 6 bases not matched to a gene. CDR3 size: 15 residues. This chain joins TRBV11-2 and TRBJ1-3, with 10 positions matching TRBD1. This sequence was found in an adult with an advanced solid tumor such as melanoma, head and neck, liver or kidney cancer. Sequenced here: CD4+ or CD8+ T cells sorted from blood, sampled in a trial of the OX40 agonist ivuxolimab. The CDR3 spells CASRLGTGAGNTIYF. The CDR3 nucleotides are TGTGCCAGCAGGCTAGGGACAGGGGCAGGAAACACCATATATTTT. Using reference TRBV11-2 and TRBJ1-3 for the parts outside the CDR3, the full variable domain is EAGVAQSPRYKIIEKRQSVAFWCNPISGHATLYWYQQILGQGPKLLIQFQNNGVVDDSQLPKDRFSAERLKGVDSTLKIQPAKLEDSAVYLCASRLGTGAGNTIYFGEGSWLTVV.